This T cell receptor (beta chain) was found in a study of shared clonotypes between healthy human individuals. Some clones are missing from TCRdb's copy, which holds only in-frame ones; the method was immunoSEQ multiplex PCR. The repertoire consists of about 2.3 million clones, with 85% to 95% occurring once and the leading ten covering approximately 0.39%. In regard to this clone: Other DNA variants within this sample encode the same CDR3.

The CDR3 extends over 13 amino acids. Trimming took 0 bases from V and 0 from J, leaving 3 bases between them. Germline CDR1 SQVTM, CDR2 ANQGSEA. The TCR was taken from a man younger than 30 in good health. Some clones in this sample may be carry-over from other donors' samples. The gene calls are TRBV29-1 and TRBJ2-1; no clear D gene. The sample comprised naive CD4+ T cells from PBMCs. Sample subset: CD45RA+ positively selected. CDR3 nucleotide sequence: TGCAGCGTTGAAGAGAGCTCCTACAATGAGCAGTTCTTC. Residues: CSVEESSYNEQFF.